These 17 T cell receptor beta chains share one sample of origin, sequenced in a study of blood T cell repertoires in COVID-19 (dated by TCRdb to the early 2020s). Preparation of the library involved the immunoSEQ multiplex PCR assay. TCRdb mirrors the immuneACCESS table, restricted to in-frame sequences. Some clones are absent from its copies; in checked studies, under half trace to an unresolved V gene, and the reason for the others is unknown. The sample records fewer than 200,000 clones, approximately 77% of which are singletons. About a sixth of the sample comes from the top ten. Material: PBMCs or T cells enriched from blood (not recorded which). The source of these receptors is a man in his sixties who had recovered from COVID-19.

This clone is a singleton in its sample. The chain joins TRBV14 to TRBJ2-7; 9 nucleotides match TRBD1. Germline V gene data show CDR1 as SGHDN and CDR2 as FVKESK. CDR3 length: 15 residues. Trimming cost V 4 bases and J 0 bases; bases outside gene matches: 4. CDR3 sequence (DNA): TGTGCCAGCAGCCCCCGGGACAGGGTCTCCTACGAGCAGTACTTC. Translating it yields CASSPRDRVSYEQYF. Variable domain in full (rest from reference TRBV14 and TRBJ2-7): EAGVTQFPSHSVIEKGQTVTLRCDPISGHDNLYWYRRVMGKEIKFLLHFVKESKQDESGMPNNRFLAERTGGTYSTLKVQPAELEDSGVYFCASSPRDRVSYEQYFGPGTRLTVT.

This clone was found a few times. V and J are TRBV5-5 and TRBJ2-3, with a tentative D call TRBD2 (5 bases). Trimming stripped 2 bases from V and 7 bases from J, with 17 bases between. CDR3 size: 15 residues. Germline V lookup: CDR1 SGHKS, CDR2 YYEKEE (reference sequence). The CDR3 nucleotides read TGTGCCAGCAGCTTAGACCCGGGGAACAGTAATACGCAGTATTTT. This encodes CASSLDPGNSNTQYF.

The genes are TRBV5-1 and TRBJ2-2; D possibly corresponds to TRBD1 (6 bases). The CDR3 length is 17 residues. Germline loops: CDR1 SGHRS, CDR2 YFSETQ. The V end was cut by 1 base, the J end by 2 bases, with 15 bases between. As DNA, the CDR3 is TGCGCCAGCAGCTTGACAGGGTGGGAGACTAACACCGGGGAGCTGTTTTTT. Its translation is CASSLTGWETNTGELFF.

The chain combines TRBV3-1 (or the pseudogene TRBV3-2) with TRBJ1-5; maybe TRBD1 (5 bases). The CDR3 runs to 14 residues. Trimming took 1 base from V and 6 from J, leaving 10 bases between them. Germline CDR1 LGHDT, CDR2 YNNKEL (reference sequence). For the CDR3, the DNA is TGTGCCAGCAGCCAAGGGCAGGGAGGTCAGCCCCAGCATTTT. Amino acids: CASSQGQGGQPQHF.

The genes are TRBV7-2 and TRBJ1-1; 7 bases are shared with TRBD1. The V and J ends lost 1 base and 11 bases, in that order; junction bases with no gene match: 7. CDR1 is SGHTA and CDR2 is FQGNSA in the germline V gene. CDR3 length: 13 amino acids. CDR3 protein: CASSLEGALRAFF. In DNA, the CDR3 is TGTGCCAGCAGCTTAGAGGGGGCCCTTCGGGCTTTCTTT.

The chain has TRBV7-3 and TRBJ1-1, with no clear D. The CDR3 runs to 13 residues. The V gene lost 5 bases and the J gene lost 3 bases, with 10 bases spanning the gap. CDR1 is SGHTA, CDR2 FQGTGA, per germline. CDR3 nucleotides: TGTGCCAGCAGCCCGCGGGGAGACACTGAAGCTTTCTTT. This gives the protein CASSPRGDTEAFF.

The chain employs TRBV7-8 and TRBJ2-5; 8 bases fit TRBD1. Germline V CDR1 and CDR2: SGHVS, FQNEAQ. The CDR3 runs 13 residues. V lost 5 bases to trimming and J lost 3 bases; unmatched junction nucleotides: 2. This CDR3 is CASSPTGEETQYF. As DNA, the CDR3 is TGTGCCAGCAGCCCGACAGGGGAAGAGACCCAGTACTTC.

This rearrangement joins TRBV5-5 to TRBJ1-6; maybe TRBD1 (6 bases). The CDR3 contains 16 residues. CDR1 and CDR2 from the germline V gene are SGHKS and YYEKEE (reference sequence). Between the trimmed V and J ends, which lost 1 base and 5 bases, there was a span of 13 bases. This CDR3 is CASSLRLDRNNSPLHF. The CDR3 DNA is TGTGCCAGCAGCTTGCGTCTCGACAGGAATAATTCACCCCTCCACTTT.

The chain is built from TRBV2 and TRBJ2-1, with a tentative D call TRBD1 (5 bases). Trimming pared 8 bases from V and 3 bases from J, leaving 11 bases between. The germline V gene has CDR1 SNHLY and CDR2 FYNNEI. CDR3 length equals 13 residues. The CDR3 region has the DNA TGTGCCAGCCGTCTCGACAGCTACAATGAGCAGTTCTTC. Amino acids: CASRLDSYNEQFF.

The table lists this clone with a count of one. Here the CDR3 DNA reads TGCGCCAGCAGCCCCGGGACAGGGGGCGTTTCGGCGGGTCAGCCCCAGCATTTT. Its translation is CASSPGTGGVSAGQPQHF. The chain is built from TRBV5-1 and TRBJ1-5; 12 bases are shared with TRBD1. V was clipped by 4 bases and J by 6 bases; unmatched bases: 14. Germline CDR1 SGHRS, CDR2 YFSETQ. This CDR3 has 18 residues.

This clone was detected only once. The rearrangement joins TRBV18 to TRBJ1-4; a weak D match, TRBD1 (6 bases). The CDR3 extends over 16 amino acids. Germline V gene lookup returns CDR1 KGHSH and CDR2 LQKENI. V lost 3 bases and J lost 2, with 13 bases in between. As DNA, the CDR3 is TGTGCCAGCTCACCGCGACAGGCTAATACTAATGAAAAACTGTTTTTT. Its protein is CASSPRQANTNEKLFF.

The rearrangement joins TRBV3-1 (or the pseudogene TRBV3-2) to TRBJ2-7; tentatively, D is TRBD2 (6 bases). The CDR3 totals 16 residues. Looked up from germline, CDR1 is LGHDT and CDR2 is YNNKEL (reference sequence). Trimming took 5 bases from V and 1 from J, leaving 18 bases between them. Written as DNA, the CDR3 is TGTGCCAGCAGCGGGGAGGACTCCAAGGGATCCTACGAGCAGTACTTC. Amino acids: CASSGEDSKGSYEQYF.

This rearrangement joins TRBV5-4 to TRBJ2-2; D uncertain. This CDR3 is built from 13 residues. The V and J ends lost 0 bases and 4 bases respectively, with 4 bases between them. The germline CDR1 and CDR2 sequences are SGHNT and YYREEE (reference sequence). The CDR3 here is CASSLALTGELFF. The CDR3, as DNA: TGTGCCAGCAGCTTGGCCCTCACCGGGGAGCTGTTTTTT.

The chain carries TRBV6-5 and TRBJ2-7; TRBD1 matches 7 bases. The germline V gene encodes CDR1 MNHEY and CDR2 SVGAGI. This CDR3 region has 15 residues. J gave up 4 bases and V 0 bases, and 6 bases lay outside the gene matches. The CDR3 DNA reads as TGTGCCAGCAGTTACTCGAGGGGGCTCGGGTACGAGCAGTACTTC. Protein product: CASSYSRGLGYEQYF.

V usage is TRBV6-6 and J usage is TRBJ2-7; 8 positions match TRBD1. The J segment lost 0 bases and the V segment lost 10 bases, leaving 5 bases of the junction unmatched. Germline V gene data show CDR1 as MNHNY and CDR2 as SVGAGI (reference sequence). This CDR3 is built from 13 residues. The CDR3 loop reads CATGDRTSYEQYF. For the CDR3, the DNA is TGTGCCACAGGGGACAGGACCTCCTACGAGCAGTACTTC.

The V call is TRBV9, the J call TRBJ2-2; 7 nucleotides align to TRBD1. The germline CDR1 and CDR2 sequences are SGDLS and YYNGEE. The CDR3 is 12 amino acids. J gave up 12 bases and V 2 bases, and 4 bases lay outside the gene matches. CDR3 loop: CASSVLQGKLFF. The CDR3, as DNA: TGTGCCAGCAGCGTCTTACAGGGGAAGCTGTTTTTT. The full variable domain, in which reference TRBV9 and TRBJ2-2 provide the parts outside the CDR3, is DSGVTQTPKHLITATGQRVTLRCSPRSGDLSVYWYQQSLDQGLQFLIQYYNGEERAKGNILERFSAQQFPDLHSELNLSSLELGDSALYFCASSVLQGKLFFGEGSRLTVL.

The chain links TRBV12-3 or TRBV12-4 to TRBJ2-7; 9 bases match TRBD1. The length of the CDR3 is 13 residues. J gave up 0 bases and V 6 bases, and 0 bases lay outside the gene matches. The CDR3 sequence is CASRDRGSYEQYF. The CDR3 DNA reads TGTGCCAGCAGGGACAGGGGCTCCTACGAGCAGTACTTC.